What follows is one TCR beta chain and its context. This clone's antigen is unknown. Per-nucleotide qualities are absent, and no much larger clonotype sits a single base away. The data stem from a study of shared clonotypes between healthy human individuals (dated by TCRdb to 2018 to 2020). The study in broad terms: The cohort comprised two women and a few men aged 18 to 49 years. Leukapheresis yielded between about 0.94 and 9.5 billion PBMCs per donor. Different laboratories and diverse techniques were used to prepare libraries and sequence TCR repertoires, to increase sequencing depth and limit assay-specific biases. Blood TCR repertoires of about five healthy adults were deeply sequenced to estimate repertoire size and the extent of clonotype sharing between individuals. For each donor, CD4 naive and CD4 memory were each run on three plates, CD8 naive on two plates, and CD8 memory on one plate. Overall results and qualifications from the work: Naive subsets generally had larger estimated clonotype richness than memory subsets did. Based on pairwise subsampling, the degree of clonotype sharing among donors was expected to be affected by sequencing depth. Clonotypes shared by all four sorted-subset donors showed higher generation probabilities than non-shared clonotypes. Because the study included a small number of donors, the genetic and exposure-history diversity represented was limited. Sampling was restricted to blood, and TCR repertoires in tissues likely differ from the TCR repertoires found in blood. Rarefaction of sorted-subset datasets indicated incomplete sequencing despite the large sequencing depth. About 4.5% of naive CD4, roughly 3.6% of naive CD8, approximately 2.2% of memory CD4, and 0.4% of memory CD8 clonotypes were shared across a handful of donors.

Healthy HIV-negative adults with no recently reported acute infections or vaccinations were included as donors. Only Caucasian adults living in Nashville, Tennessee, USA were represented among the donors. CD4+ T cells were enriched through magnetic negative selection, after which naive cells were positively selected on CD45RA and the remaining negative fraction served as the memory subset. After blood collection by leukapheresis, PBMCs were isolated using Ficoll-Histopaque density gradient centrifugation and then cryopreserved in the vapor phase of liquid nitrogen. Purity and quantity of every magnetically sorted T cell population were checked by analytical flow cytometry. From each sorted fraction, genomic DNA was isolated and quantified by UV absorbance on a Nanodrop 2000c. The junction shows trimming of 8 bases on V and 4 bases on J, plus 11 bases between the germline ends. CDR1 SGHTA and CDR2 FQGNSA were looked up in the germline V gene. The CDR3 has 12 amino acids, counting the end cysteine and phenylalanine. Solely the CDR3 DNA is kept, with 36 bases framed from the first base.

TCR CDR3 regions were amplified from genomic DNA by multiplex PCR using the deep immunoSEQ assay. Genomic DNA extracted from each cell subset was distributed evenly over all wells of several immunoSEQ 96-well plates, and each plate served as one replicate. Each replicate PCR for sorted subsets received approximately 200 ng genomic DNA, equal to 28,000 or so T cell genomes. The purified libraries were quantified using a Qubit 3.0 fluorometer, sized with a Bioanalyzer 2100, and then quantified again using the KAPA Library Quantification kit. Every immunoSEQ 96-well plate was sequenced on a separate single-read 150-cycle Illumina NextSeq 550 flow cell. In the original analysis: Because the immunoSEQ output held only junctional sequences and lacked quality scores, the filtering could not match the filtering applied to full-length reads. To assign V/J genes and CDR3, sequences were annotated using PyIR, a Python wrapper for IgBLAST v1.9, with IMGT germline references. Any read was removed if the V/J assignment was weak (E-value above 1e-6), the CDR3 was missing, or the read contained stop codons, out-of-frame junctions, or ambiguous translated residues. V3J clonotypes were defined by identical inferred V gene, J gene, and CDR3 amino acid sequence. The percentage overlap between two repertoires was calculated by dividing the number of shared unique clonotypes by the size of the smaller repertoire. Richness of each repertoire was evaluated using RTK rarefaction, the Chao1 estimator, and Recon v2.1 estimates of unobserved clonotypes. For all TCRbeta clonotypes obtained by the gDNA method from a few donors, generation probabilities were computed with OLGA. TCRdb took this table from immuneACCESS and kept in-frame rearrangements with V and J called. Such tables lack part of the clones; where checked against another copy, unresolved V genes explain under half of the gap, and the rest is unexplained. The DNA gave D and trimming, while V, J and clone size come from that table. The table for this sample lists fewer than 3 million clones; about nine tenths of them were counted only once. 0.37% of the sample comes from the top ten.

Specimen: naive CD4+ T cells from PBMCs. The meaning of the sample's cell subset or site label: CD45RA+ positively selected. This clonotype was sampled from a man between 18 and 29 years old in good health. Some clones in this sample may be carry-over from other donors' samples. The chain joins TRBV7-2 to TRBJ1-2; no D segment can be confidently identified. The DNA sequence is TGTGCCAGCTCGCCTGGGCTCTATGGCTACACCTTC. Its translation is CASSPGLYGYTF.